This TCR beta chain was sequenced in a study of blood T cell repertoires in COVID-19 (TCRdb year 2020). Study-level background: Samples from collaborators originated in the United States, Italy and Spain and spanned both the acute and convalescent phases of COVID-19. Where available, HLA class I and class II types were obtained from metadata supplied by the sample provider rather than from assay-based typing. Deeply sampled blood TCRbeta repertoires from subjects exposed to, actively infected with, or recovered from COVID-19 were included in the dataset. The repertoires were released in a freely available public database intended as a resource for research on the immune response to SARS-CoV-2. The prospective study material was composed of cDNA or gDNA derived from T cells, B-cell-depleted T cells, or PBMCs. Samples were obtained from the ongoing ImmuneRACE study (first 160 participants) and from over a thousand subjects provided by 6 global collaborators. A de-identified subject ID, COVID-19 status, age in years and sex were almost always included in the sample metadata.

Study-wide conclusions, independent of this receptor: The quantity of clinical and demographic metadata differed by source and by participant and was supplied without curation.

For this clone: It lacks a known antigen. No clone much larger than this one lies a single base away; base qualities are absent.

Participants in the prospective study were enrolled through a virtual design, were aged roughly 18 to 100 years, and lived in fewer than 30 United States geographic areas. Cohort assignment in the prospective study relied on participant-reported clinical history from a screening survey and a study questionnaire. In the prospective study, mobile phlebotomists collected whole blood, serum and a nasopharyngeal or oropharyngeal swab from each participant. Prospective study participants could optionally give additional blood draws and questionnaires over a roughly two-month period. Prospective study blood samples were shipped either frozen or at room temperature before DNA extraction. For CDR1 and CDR2, the germline V gene (reference sequence) lists LNHDA and SQIVND. V is cut by 5 bases and J by 5 bases, and the space between the germline ends is 13 bases. The cysteine opens and the phenylalanine closes a CDR3 of 14 amino acids. Just the 42-base CDR3 DNA is kept, in frame starting at base 1.

TCRbeta CDR3 regions were amplified from genomic DNA by means of the immunoSEQ Assay, a bias-controlled multiplex PCR. As for the authors' bioinformatics: Nucleated cell counts per sample were estimated from amplification of reference gene primers within the assay. To quantify the absolute abundance of each unique TCRbeta CDR3 rearrangement, sequence reads were collapsed and filtered. For each sample, productive Simpson clonality was calculated as the square root of Simpson's diversity index across productive rearrangements. TCRdb holds this immuneACCESS table with in-frame rearrangements only. Some clones are missing; in checked studies, unresolved V genes explain under half, and the rest has no known cause. That table furnishes V, J and clone size, whereas the DNA furnished D and trimming. The sample data list some 380,000 clones, and nearly 90% of these were observed just once. The ten top clones hold about 2.1% of the sample.

The sample was PBMCs or T cells enriched from blood (not recorded which). The chain was built from TRBV19 and TRBJ1-5; TRBD1 is possibly the D segment (6 matching bases). This sequence was found in a woman in her thirties or forties with acute COVID-19. The DNA sequence is given as TGTGCCAGTAGTCCATACAGGGATCATCAGCCCCAGCATTTT. Its translation is CASSPYRDHQPQHF.